This T cell receptor (beta chain) derives from a study of quantifying T cell responses using KT2 cells. Overall study context: Reverse transcription used primers in the TCR alpha and beta constant regions.

The cDNA 3' end received a ligated oligonucleotide with a UMI. The first PCR ran approximately 4 cycles with an equimolar RC1.1 and RC1.2 beta primer mix. Each CDR3 protein is one row after TCRdb ran MiXCR on the UMI-ligation and nested PCR reads. The sample has approximately 43,000 distinct CDR3 sequences, 17% seen once; the top ten hold roughly 40%. V lost 4 bases, J lost 5 bases, and 9 bases stayed unmatched. There are 15 residues in the CDR3. Germline V lookup: CDR1 SGDLS, CDR2 YYNGEE. KT2, a clone with a known TCR, was spiked into unfractionated PBMC. A range of KT2-to-PBMC ratios was made using fixed PBMC numbers.

The receptor was isolated from a human donor. Sequenced input: PBMCs spiked with cells of the T cell clone KT2. The chain combines TRBV9 with TRBJ2-5, with 9 bases identical to TRBD1. Here the CDR3 reads CASSFTGGLGETQYF. The CDR3 DNA reads as TGTGCCAGCAGCTTCACAGGGGGCCTCGGCGAGACCCAGTACTTC.